This T cell receptor beta chain was sequenced in a study of early T cells in non-severe SARS-CoV-2 infection. For the study at large: The input, bulk RNA from unsorted whole blood, was sequenced, and chains were unpaired. Study observations and caveats: CD4 and private specificities were missed by VDJdb matching, which favored anti-spike CD8 responses.

Individual cDNA molecules each received unique molecular identifiers attached to them. TCRdb called the 5' RACE reads again in MiXCR, with one record for every CDR3 protein. Of 50,000 or so distinct CDR3 sequences listed, roughly an eighth were seen once; the top ten hold about 9.7%. V shed 5 bases, J shed 0 bases, and the junction held 8 bases outside the gene matches. The CDR3 extends over 18 amino acids. Germline V lookup: CDR1 SEHNR, CDR2 FQNEAQ (reference sequence). Comments on this clonotype: Its antigen is undetermined.

Input material: whole blood. The receptor was isolated from an adult who was a healthcare worker with PCR-confirmed SARS-CoV-2 infection or an uninfected control (not recorded which). This sequence joins TRBV7-9 and TRBJ2-6; 9 positions agree with TRBD1. CDR3 sequence reads: CASSPTGGSSSGANVLTF. The CDR3 bases are TGTGCCAGCAGCCCCACAGGGGGCTCATCCTCTGGGGCCAACGTCCTGACTTTC.